The 14 T cell receptor beta chains given below trace back to one sample, sequenced in a study of T cell repertoires in cytomegalovirus infection. MiXCR was run by TCRdb on the reads, yielding one entry per CDR3 protein. This table has roughly 760,000 distinct CDR3 sequences, about a third appearing once. The sequencing sample was made of PBMCs. These receptors all stem from a human donor in good health (CMV status not recorded). Some clones in this sample may be carry-over from other donors' samples.

This clonotype occurred a few times. This chain connects TRBV28 to TRBJ1-5; D not certain. The CDR3 is 16 amino acids. Per the germline V gene, CDR1 is MDHEN and CDR2 is SYDVKM. V lost 3 bases, J lost 0 bases, and 12 bases lay in between. The DNA for the CDR3 is TGTGCCAGCAGTTTTGGGGTCCAACTTAGCAATCAGCCCCAGCATTTT. This sequence encodes CASSFGVQLSNQPQHF.

This clonotype has more than one count but fewer than ten. The chain joins TRBV24-1 to TRBJ2-7; possibly TRBD2 for D (5 bases). Germline lookup yields CDR1 KGHDR and CDR2 SFDVKD. The ends were cut back, 6 bases at V and 2 bases at J, with 13 bases in the middle. There are 14 residues in the CDR3. The CDR3 coding sequence is TGTGCCACCAGTTTCTACGGGGTTGCCTACGAGCAGTACTTC. Translated, it gives CATSFYGVAYEQYF.

The chain carries TRBV7-4 and TRBJ1-2, with TRBD1 as a possible D gene (6 bases). Trimming stripped 1 base from V and 6 bases from J, with 12 bases between. The V gene's germline CDR1 is SGHVT and CDR2 SQSDAQ. The CDR3 is 14 amino acids. The CDR3 DNA reads TGTGCCAGCAGCTTAGGTACAGGGCGGCATGGCTACACCTTC. Its translation: CASSLGTGRHGYTF. Full variable domain (outside the CDR3, taken from reference TRBV7-4 and TRBJ1-2): GAGVSQSPRYKVAKRGRDVALRCDSISGHVTLYWYRQTLGQGSEVLTYSQSDAQRDKSGRPSGRFSAERPERSVSTLKIQRTEQGDSAVYLCASSLGTGRHGYTFGSGTRLTVV.

A note on this clonotype: It is likely a read error, because the conserved phenylalanine at the end of the CDR3 is missing. The rearrangement uses TRBV25-1 and TRBJ2-7; D is tentatively TRBD1 or TRBD2 (5 bases each). The CDR3 totals 12 residues. V was clipped by 5 bases and J by 4 bases, with 9 bases between them. Germline CDR1 and CDR2: MGHDK and SYGVNS. The CDR3 DNA reads as TGTGCCAGCAGTTGGGACGGGTACGAGCAGTACTTA. Amino acid sequence: CASSWDGYEQYL.

The genes are TRBV6-1 and TRBJ1-2; D is perhaps TRBD1 (5 bases). The V end lost 6 bases, the J end lost 7 bases, and 18 bases lay between the germline ends. The V gene's germline CDR1 is MNHNS and CDR2 SASEGT. This CDR3 is built from 14 residues. The CDR3: CASRLSGSIGGYTF. The DNA of the CDR3 is TGTGCCAGCAGACTGTCAGGGTCGATAGGTGGCTACACCTTC.

V gene TRBV15 combines with J gene TRBJ1-6; D gene unclear. Deletions cut 0 bases from V and 7 bases from J, with 10 bases between. The CDR3 is made up of 15 amino acids. Germline values: CDR1 LNHNV, CDR2 YYDKDF (reference sequence). In DNA, the CDR3 is TGTGCCACCAGCAGAGATTTCGGACTAAATTCACCCCTCCACTTT. Protein: CATSRDFGLNSPLHF.

This clonotype was seen more than once but under ten times. The rearrangement uses TRBV7-2 and TRBJ2-1, with 9 bases that match TRBD2. Looked up from germline, CDR1 is SGHTA and CDR2 is FQGNSA. The CDR3 loop spans 15 amino acids. J lost 2 bases, V lost 5 bases, and 4 bases had no gene match. CDR3 nucleotides: TGTGCCAGCAGCATGAGCGGGGGGCCCTACAATGAGCAGTTCTTC. The encoded protein is CASSMSGGPYNEQFF. Drawing the rest from reference TRBV7-2 and TRBJ2-1, the complete variable domain is GAGVSQSPSNKVTEKGKDVELRCDPISGHTALYWYRQSLGQGLEFLIYFQGNSAPDKSGLPSDRFSAERTGGSVSTLTIQRTQQEDSAVYLCASSMSGGPYNEQFFGPGTRLTVL.

Only one count was recorded for this clonotype. One end of the junction varies from germline; a read error may be responsible. The J gene is TRBJ2-1, the V gene TRBV11-2; 8 bases align to TRBD2. The CDR3 covers 13 residues. The germline V gene encodes CDR1 SGHAT and CDR2 FQNNGV. The CDR3 loop is CASAIGRENERFF. As DNA, the CDR3 is TGTGCCAGCGCCATCGGGAGGGAGAATGAGCGGTTCTTC.

The CDR3 sequence is CASSVLRGVGYEQYF. As DNA, the CDR3 is TGTGCCAGCAGTGTCTTGAGGGGGGTGGGGTACGAGCAGTACTTC. This rearrangement joins TRBV28 to TRBJ2-7, with D perhaps given as TRBD1 or TRBD2 (6 bases each). This CDR3 region has 15 residues. Trimming shortened V by 5 bases and J by 4 bases, and 18 bases separated the two germline ends. The V gene's germline CDR1 is MDHEN and CDR2 SYDVKM.

The CDR3 reads CASSPKGEETQYF. CDR3 nucleotide sequence: TGTGCCAGCAGCCCGAAGGGGGAAGAGACCCAGTACTTC. The rearrangement joins TRBV27 to TRBJ2-5; a possible D gene is TRBD1 (6 bases). This CDR3 has 13 amino acids. Deletions cut 6 bases from V and 3 bases from J, with 11 bases between. Germline V CDR1 and CDR2: MNHEY, SMNVEV (reference sequence).

This clonotype was found once. V usage is TRBV7-9 and J usage is TRBJ1-2; no definite D call. This CDR3 has 11 amino acids. Deletions cut 3 bases from V and 8 bases from J, with 7 bases between. Looked up from germline, CDR1 is SEHNR and CDR2 is FQNEAQ (reference sequence). The DNA for the CDR3 is TGTGCCAGCAGCTTGACGTGGGGCTACACCTTC. Translating it yields CASSLTWGYTF.

CDR3 in DNA: TGTGCCAGCAGCGGAAGTACAGGGGGCGAGACCCAGTACTTC. Its translation: CASSGSTGGETQYF. J is TRBJ2-5 and V is TRBV7-9; 9 bases match TRBD1. V lost 5 bases, J lost 5 bases, and 6 bases stayed unmatched. Germline-derived CDR1 and CDR2 are SEHNR and FQNEAQ (reference sequence). The CDR3 consists of 14 residues.

The gene calls are TRBV12-3 or TRBV12-4 and TRBJ1-1; 9 positions agree with TRBD1. The length of the CDR3 is 14 residues. Unmatched junction bases numbered 9, after V lost 5 bases and J lost 8 bases. The CDR3 sequence: CASSNTGTGPEAFF. The DNA of the CDR3 is TGTGCCAGCAGTAACACCGGGACAGGGCCCGAAGCTTTCTTT.

This clonotype came up a few times. The V and J genes are TRBV7-9 and TRBJ2-2; 12 bases match TRBD2. Germline CDR1 SEHNR, CDR2 FQNEAQ (reference sequence). V was clipped by 4 bases and J by 6 bases; unmatched bases: 9. The CDR3 runs to 17 residues. CDR3 in amino acids: CASSSRLAGVRAGELFF. The CDR3 bases are TGTGCCAGCAGCTCACGACTAGCGGGAGTTCGAGCCGGGGAGCTGTTTTTT.